The TCR beta chain described here comes from a study of blood T cell repertoires in COVID-19. Study details: In each case, the material was cDNA or gDNA derived from T cells, B-cell-depleted T cells, or PBMCs.

The V gene's germline CDR1 is GTSNPN and CDR2 SVGIG (reference sequence). The length of the CDR3 is 14 residues. The V gene lost 0 bases and the J gene lost 4 bases, with 13 bases spanning the gap. This clone was seen more than once but under ten times. Using immunoSEQ multiplex PCR, the repertoire was profiled, and TCRdb retains in-frame clones only, with some absent. The sample lists roughly 100,000 clones; 75% to 90% were seen once. The genes are TRBV30 and TRBJ2-7; D unresolved. Sequenced: peripheral blood. The origin of this receptor is a woman of 80 years or more with acute or convalescent COVID-19. Here the CDR3 reads CAWSVSPIPYEQYF. The CDR3 nucleotides read TGTGCCTGGAGTGTATCCCCTATTCCATACGAGCAGTACTTC.